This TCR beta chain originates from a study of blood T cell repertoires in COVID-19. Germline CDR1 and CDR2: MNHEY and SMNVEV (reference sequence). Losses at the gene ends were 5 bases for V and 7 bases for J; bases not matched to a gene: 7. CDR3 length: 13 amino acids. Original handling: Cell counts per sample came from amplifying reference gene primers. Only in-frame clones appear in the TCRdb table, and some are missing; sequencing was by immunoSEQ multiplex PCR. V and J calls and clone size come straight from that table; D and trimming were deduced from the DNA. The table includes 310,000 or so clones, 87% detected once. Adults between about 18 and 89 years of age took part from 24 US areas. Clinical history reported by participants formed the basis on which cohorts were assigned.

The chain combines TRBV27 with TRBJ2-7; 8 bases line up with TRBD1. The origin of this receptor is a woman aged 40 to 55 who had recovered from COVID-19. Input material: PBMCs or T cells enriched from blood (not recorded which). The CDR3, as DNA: TGTGCCAGCAGTCCGCAGGGGGCGAGGGAGCAGTACTTC. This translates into CASSPQGAREQYF.